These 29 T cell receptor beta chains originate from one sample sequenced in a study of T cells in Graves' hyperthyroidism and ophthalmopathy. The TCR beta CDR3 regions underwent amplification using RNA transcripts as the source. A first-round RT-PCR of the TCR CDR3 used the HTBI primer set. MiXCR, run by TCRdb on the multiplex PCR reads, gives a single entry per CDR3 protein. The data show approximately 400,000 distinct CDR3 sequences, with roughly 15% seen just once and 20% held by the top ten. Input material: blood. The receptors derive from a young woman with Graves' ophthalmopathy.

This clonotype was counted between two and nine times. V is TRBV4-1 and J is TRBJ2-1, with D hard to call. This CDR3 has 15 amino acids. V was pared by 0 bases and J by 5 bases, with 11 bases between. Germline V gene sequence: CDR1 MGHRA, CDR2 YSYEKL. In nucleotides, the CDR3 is TGCGCCAGCAGCCAAGAACCCGTTTTCAACAATGAGCAGTTCTTC. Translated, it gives CASSQEPVFNNEQFF.

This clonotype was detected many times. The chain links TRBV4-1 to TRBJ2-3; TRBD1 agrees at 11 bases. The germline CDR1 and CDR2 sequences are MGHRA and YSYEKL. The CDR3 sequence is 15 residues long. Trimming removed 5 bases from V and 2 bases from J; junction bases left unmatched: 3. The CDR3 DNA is TGCGCCAGCAGCGCCGGACAGGGGGCCACAGATACGCAGTATTTT. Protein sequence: CASSAGQGATDTQYF.

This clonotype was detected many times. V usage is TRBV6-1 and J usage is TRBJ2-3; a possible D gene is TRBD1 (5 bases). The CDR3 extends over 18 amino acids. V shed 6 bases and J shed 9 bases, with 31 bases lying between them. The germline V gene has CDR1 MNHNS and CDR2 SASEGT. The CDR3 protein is CASSTPGPGWAPPGTQYF. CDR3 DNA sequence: TGTGCCAGCAGCACCCCGGGCCCAGGGTGGGCTCCCCCTGGCACGCAGTATTTT.

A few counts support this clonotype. CDR3 in amino acids: CASSYNTGTGELFF. CDR3 sequence (DNA): TGTGCCAGCAGTTATAACACAGGGACCGGGGAGCTGTTTTTT. The rearrangement joins TRBV5-8 to TRBJ2-2, with D possibly being TRBD1 (6 bases). CDR3 length: 14 amino acids. Trimming removed 5 bases at V and 5 bases at J, with 13 bases between. Germline CDR1 is SGHTS and CDR2 is YDEGEE.

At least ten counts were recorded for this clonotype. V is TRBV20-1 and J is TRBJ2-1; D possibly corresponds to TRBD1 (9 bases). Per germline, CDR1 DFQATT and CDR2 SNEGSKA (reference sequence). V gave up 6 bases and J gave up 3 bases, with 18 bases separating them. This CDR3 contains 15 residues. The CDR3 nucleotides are TGCAGTGCCCTTCGGGGGGGACAGGGCTACAATGAGCAGTTCTTC. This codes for CSALRGGQGYNEQFF.

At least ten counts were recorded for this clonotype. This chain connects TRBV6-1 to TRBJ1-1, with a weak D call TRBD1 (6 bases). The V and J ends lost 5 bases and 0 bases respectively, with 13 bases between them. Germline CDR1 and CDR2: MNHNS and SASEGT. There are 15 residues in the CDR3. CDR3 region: CASSSTGLMNTEAFF. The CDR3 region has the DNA TGTGCCAGCAGTTCTACAGGGCTCATGAACACTGAAGCTTTCTTT.

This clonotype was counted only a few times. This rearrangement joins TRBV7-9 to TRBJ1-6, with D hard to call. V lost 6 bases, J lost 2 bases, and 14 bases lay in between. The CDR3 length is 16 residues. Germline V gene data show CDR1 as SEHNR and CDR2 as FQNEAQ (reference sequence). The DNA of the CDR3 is TGTGCCAGCAGAGACGGTGGGTCCGCCTATAATTCACCCCTCCACTTT. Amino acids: CASRDGGSAYNSPLHF.

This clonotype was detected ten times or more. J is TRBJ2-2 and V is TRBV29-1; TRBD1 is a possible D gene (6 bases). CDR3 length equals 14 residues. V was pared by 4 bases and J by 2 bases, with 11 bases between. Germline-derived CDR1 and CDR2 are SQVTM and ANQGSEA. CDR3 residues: CSVGQVPNTGELFF. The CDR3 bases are TGCAGCGTTGGACAGGTCCCCAACACCGGGGAGCTGTTTTTT.

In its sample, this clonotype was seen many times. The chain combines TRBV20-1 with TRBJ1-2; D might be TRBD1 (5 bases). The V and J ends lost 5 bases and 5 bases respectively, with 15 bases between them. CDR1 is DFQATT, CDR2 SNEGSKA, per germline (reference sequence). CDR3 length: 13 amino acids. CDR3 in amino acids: CSAPEQGRYGYTF. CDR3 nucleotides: TGCAGTGCTCCCGAGCAGGGCCGGTATGGCTACACCTTC.

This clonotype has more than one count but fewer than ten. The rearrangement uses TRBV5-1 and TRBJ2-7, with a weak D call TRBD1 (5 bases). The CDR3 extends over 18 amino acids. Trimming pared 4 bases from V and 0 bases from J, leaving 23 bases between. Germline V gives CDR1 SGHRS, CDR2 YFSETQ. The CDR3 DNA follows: TGCGCCAGCAGCAGGACACTAAACTCACAAGGAAGCTCCTACGAGCAGTACTTC. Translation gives CASSRTLNSQGSSYEQYF.

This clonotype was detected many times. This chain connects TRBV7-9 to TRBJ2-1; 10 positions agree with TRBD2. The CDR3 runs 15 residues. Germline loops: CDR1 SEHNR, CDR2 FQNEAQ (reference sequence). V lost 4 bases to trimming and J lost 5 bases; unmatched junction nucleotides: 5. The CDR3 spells CASSSRTSGNNEQFF. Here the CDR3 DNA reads TGTGCCAGCAGCTCCAGGACTAGCGGCAACAATGAGCAGTTCTTC.

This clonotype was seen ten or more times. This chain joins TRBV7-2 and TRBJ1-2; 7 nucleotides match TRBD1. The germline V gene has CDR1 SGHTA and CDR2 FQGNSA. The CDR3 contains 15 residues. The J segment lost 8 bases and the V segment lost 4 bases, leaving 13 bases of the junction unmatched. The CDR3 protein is CASSSRDSSIWGYTF. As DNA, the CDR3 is TGTGCCAGCAGCTCCCGGGACAGCTCCATTTGGGGCTACACCTTC.

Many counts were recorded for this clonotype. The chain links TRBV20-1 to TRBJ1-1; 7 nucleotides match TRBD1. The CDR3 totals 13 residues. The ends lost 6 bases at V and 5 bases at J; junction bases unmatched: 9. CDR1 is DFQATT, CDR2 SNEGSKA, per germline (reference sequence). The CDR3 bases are TGCAGTGCGAAAAACACAGGGGCGACTGAAGCTTTCTTT. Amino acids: CSAKNTGATEAFF.

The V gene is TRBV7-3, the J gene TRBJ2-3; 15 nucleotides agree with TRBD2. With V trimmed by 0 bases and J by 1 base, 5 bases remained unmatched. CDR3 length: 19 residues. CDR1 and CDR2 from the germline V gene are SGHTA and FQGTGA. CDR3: CASSLTRGLAGGRTDTQYF. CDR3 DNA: TGTGCCAGCAGCTTAACGAGGGGACTAGCGGGGGGCCGCACAGATACGCAGTATTTT.

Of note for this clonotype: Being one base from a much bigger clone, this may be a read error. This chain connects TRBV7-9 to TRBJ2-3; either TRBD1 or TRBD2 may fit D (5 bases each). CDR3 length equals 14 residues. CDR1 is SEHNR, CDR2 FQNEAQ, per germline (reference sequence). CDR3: CARSLLGVPDTQYF. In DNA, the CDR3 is TGTGCCAGGAGCTTATTGGGGGTCCCAGATACGCAGTATTTT. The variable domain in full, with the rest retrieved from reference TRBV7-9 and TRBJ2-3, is DTGVSQNPRHKITKRGQNVTFRCDPISEHNRLYWYRQTLGQGPEFLTYFQNEAQLEKSRLLSDRFSAERPKGSFSTLEIQRTEQGDSAMYLCARSLLGVPDTQYFGPGTRLTVL.

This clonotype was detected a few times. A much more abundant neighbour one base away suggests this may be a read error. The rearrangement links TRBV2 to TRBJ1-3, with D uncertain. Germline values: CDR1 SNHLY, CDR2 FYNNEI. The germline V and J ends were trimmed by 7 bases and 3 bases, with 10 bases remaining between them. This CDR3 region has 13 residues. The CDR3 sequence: CASKEGGGNTIYF. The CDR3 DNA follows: TGTGCCAGCAAGGAGGGAGGTGGAAACACCATATATTTT. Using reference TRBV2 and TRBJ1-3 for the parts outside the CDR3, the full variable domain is EPEVTQTPSHQVTQMGQEVILRCVPISNHLYFYWYRQILGQKVEFLVSFYNNEISEKSEIFDDQFSVERPDGSNFTLKIRSTKLEDSAMYFCASKEGGGNTIYFGEGSWLTVV.

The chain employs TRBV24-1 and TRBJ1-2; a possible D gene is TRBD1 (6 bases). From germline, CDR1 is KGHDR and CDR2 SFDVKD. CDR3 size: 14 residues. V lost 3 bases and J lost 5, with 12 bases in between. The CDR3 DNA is TGTGCCACCAGTGATGGGGGACAAGGGTATGGCTACACCTTC. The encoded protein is CATSDGGQGYGYTF.

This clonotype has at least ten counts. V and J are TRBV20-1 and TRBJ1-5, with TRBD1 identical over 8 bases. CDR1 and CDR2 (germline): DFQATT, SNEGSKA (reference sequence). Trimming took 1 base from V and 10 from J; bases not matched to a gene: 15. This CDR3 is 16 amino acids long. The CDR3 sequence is CSARVPGGLRGIPQHF. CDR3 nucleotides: TGCAGTGCTAGAGTTCCAGGGGGCTTACGGGGAATCCCCCAGCATTTT.

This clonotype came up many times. The CDR3 DNA is TGTGCCAGCGTATTCAACCGGGACAGGGGGTGGGAGCAGTACTTC. Translated, it gives CASVFNRDRGWEQYF. V gene TRBV2 combines with J gene TRBJ2-7; 11 bases line up with TRBD1. With 8 bases clipped from V and 7 bases from J, the junction kept 13 bases outside the gene matches. Germline assignment: CDR1 SNHLY and CDR2 FYNNEI. The CDR3 has 15 amino acids.

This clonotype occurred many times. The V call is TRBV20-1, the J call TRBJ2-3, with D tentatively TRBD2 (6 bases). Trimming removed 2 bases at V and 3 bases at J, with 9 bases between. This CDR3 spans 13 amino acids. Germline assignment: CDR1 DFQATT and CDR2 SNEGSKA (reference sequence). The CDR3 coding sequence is TGCAGTGCTAGACCCGGGGGAACAGATACGCAGTATTTT. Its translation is CSARPGGTDTQYF.

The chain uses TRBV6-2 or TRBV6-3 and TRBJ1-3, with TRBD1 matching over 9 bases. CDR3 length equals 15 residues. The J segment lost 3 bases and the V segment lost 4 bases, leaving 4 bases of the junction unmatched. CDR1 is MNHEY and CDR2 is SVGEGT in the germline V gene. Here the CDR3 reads CASSWDRADGNTIYF. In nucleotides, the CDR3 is TGTGCCAGCAGTTGGGACAGGGCGGATGGAAACACCATATATTTT.

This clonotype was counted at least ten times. DNA for the CDR3: TGCAGTGCTAGGGCGGGACGCAATAATTCACCCCTCCACTTT. Translation gives CSARAGRNNSPLHF. The V gene is TRBV20-1, the J gene TRBJ1-6, with a weak D call TRBD1 (5 bases). The CDR3 loop spans 14 amino acids. Germline V gives CDR1 DFQATT, CDR2 SNEGSKA (reference sequence). With 3 bases removed from V and 5 bases from J, the gap between germline ends came to 11 bases.

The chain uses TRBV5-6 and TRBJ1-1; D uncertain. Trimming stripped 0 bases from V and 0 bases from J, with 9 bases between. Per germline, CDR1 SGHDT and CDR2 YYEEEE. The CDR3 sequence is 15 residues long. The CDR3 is CASSLAISMNTEAFF. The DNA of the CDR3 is TGTGCCAGCAGCTTGGCCATCAGTATGAACACTGAAGCTTTCTTT.

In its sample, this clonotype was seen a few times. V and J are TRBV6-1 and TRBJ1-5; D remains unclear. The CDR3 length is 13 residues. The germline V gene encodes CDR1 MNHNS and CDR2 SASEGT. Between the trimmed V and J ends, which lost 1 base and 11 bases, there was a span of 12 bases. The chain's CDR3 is CASSEVVLAAQHF. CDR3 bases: TGTGCCAGCAGTGAAGTGGTCCTCGCAGCCCAGCATTTT.

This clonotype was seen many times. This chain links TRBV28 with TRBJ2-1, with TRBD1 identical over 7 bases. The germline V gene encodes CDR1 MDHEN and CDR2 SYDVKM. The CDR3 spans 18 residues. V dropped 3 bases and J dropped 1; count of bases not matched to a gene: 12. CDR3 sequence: CASSLNPGRGQSYNEQFF. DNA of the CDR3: TGTGCCAGCAGTTTGAATCCGGGCAGGGGACAGTCCTACAATGAGCAGTTCTTC.

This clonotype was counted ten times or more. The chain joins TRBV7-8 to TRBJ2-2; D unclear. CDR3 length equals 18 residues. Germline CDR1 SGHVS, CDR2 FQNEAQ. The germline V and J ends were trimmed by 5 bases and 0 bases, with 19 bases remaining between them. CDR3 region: CASSPALGLDPNTGELFF. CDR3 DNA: TGTGCCAGCAGCCCCGCCTTAGGGTTGGACCCGAACACCGGGGAGCTGTTTTTT.

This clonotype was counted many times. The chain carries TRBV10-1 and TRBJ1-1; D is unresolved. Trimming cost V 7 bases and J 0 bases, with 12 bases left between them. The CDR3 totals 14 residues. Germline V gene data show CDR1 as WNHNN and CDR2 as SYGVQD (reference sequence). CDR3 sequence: CASTLGPLNTEAFF. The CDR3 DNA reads TGCGCCAGCACCCTCGGTCCCCTGAACACTGAAGCTTTCTTT.

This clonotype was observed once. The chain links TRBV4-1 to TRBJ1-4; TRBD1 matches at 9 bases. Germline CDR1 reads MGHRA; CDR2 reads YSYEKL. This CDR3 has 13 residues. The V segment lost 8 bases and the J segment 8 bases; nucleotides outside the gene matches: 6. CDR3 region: CASQQGAWEKLFF. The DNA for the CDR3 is TGCGCCAGCCAACAGGGGGCTTGGGAAAAACTGTTTTTT.

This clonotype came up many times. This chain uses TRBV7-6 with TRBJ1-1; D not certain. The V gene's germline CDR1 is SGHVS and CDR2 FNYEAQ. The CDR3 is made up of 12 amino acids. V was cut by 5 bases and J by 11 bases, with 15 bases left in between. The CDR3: CASSPKRELAFF. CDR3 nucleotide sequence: TGTGCCAGCAGCCCGAAAAGGGAATTGGCTTTCTTT.